This T cell receptor (beta chain) originates from a study of T cell changes during pregnancy in multiple sclerosis. Profiling relied on immunoSEQ multiplex PCR, and the TCRdb table lists in-frame clones only, not all of them. Of roughly 110,000 clones detected, 92% appear once; the ten largest clones hold roughly 1.5%. Per the germline V gene, CDR1 is MGHRA and CDR2 is YSYEKL. CDR3 length: 17 residues. V was pared by 4 bases and J by 1 base, with 19 bases between. The V and J genes are TRBV4-1 and TRBJ1-1, with a possible D match to TRBD1 (5 bases). The clonotype was recovered from a female donor with multiple sclerosis, enrolled in a pregnancy study. This specimen consisted of peripheral blood, obtained after pregnancy. As DNA, the CDR3 is TGCGCCAGCAGCCCCCGGCTTGCAGGGTACACGAACACTGAAGCTTTCTTT. Residues: CASSPRLAGYTNTEAFF.